The 7 T cell receptor beta chains reported below all come from one sample, sequenced in a study of cytomegalovirus exposure and HLA in healthy donors. Clones were read by immunoSEQ multiplex PCR, and TCRdb kept only the in-frame ones, dropping some. The sample shows 90,000 to 100,000 clones, about 83% of them seen only once. Source material: PBMCs. The receptors were gathered from a woman aged 25 to 45 in good health and CMV-seronegative.

This clone was counted once. The chain has TRBV5-6 and TRBJ1-5; TRBD1 aligns across 9 bases. The CDR3 extends over 15 amino acids. Trimming cost V 4 bases and J 4 bases; bases outside gene matches: 6. Germline V lookup: CDR1 SGHDT, CDR2 YYEEEE. The CDR3 sequence is CASSPWDRANQPQHF. For the CDR3, the DNA is TGTGCCAGCAGCCCCTGGGACAGGGCAAATCAGCCCCAGCATTTT.

The chain carries TRBV18 and TRBJ2-3; the D gene is possibly TRBD1 (5 bases). V was cut by 3 bases and J by 8 bases, with 9 bases left in between. From germline, CDR1 is KGHSH and CDR2 LQKENI. The CDR3 is made up of 12 amino acids. The DNA for the CDR3 is TGTGCCAGCTCACCGCAGGGTGGTACGCAGTATTTT. Its protein is CASSPQGGTQYF.

The chain employs TRBV21-1 and TRBJ2-7; the listed D gene, TRBD2, was not tested against the DNA. TRBV21-1 is designated a pseudogene. The CDR3 runs to 16 residues. The DNA for the CDR3 is TGTGCCAGCGGGGGGGTTAGGCCCAACCCCCCCTACGAGCAGTACTTC. Translating gives CASGGVRPNPPYEQYF.

The CDR3 here is CASSLELAGGQGHEQYF. Written as DNA, the CDR3 is TGCGCCAGCAGCTTGGAACTAGCGGGGGGGCAGGGCCACGAGCAGTACTTC. The chain recombines TRBV5-1 with TRBJ2-7; 13 positions match TRBD2. Germline values: CDR1 SGHRS, CDR2 YFSETQ. CDR3 size: 17 residues. The junction had 8 bases not matched to a gene; V was cut back by 0 bases and J by 5 bases.

The J gene is TRBJ2-2, the V gene TRBV19; tentatively, D is TRBD2 (6 bases). The germline gives CDR1 LNHDA, CDR2 SQIVND (reference sequence). The V end lost 6 bases, the J end lost 7 bases, and 18 bases lay between the germline ends. This CDR3 comprises 15 residues. The CDR3 region is CASSRWGVLGGELFF. The DNA for the CDR3 is TGTGCCAGTAGCCGGTGGGGGGTCTTGGGCGGGGAGCTGTTTTTT.

The chain recombines TRBV19 with TRBJ1-5, with 10 bases matching TRBD1. The CDR3 covers 17 residues. With 4 bases clipped from V and 8 bases from J, the junction kept 14 bases outside the gene matches. Looked up from germline, CDR1 is LNHDA and CDR2 is SQIVND (reference sequence). The CDR3 region is CASSRVRGQGTLEPQHF. CDR3 nucleotide sequence: TGTGCCAGTAGTAGGGTGCGGGGACAGGGGACTTTGGAGCCCCAGCATTTT.

The chain uses TRBV27 and TRBJ1-2, with 8 bases aligning to TRBD1. There are 13 residues in the CDR3. The germline V gene has CDR1 MNHEY and CDR2 SMNVEV (reference sequence). After removal of 7 bases from V and 8 bases from J, the junction contained 9 bases not matched to a gene. CDR3 coding DNA: TGTGCCAGCACCAACGACAGGGGAGGCGGCTACACCTTC. Protein sequence: CASTNDRGGGYTF.